This TCR beta chain was sequenced for a study of radiotherapy plus CTLA-4 blockade in lung cancer. Across the whole study: Objective responses were recorded in 15% to 20% of patients, with disease control recorded in 25% to 40%.

Findings of the study overall: Interferon-beta, together with early blood T cell clone dynamics, reportedly best predicted response. Subsequent to radiotherapy plus ipilimumab, tumor-derived TCR clones underwent expansion in blood.

The junction had 7 bases not matched to a gene; V was cut back by 0 bases and J by 7 bases. Looked up from germline, CDR1 is SGHRS and CDR2 is YFSETQ. This CDR3 region has 15 residues. Enrolled patients, whose metastatic non-small-cell lung cancer was chemo-refractory, received focal radiation plus CTLA-4 blockade with ipilimumab. On this clone: Its antigen is as yet unknown.

Assay: immunoSEQ multiplex PCR; the TCRdb copy retains only in-frame clones and omits some. The table has some 15,000 clones, approximately 72% seen once. The chain couples TRBV5-1 to TRBJ2-1, with TRBD1 matching 7 bases. The sequence was collected from a human donor with non-small cell lung cancer whose response to radiotherapy plus ipilimumab could not be evaluated. Sequences were derived from peripheral blood, sampled from a patient treated with radiotherapy plus ipilimumab. This chain's CDR3 is CASSLAPTGNNEQFF. In nucleotides, the CDR3 is TGCGCCAGCAGCTTGGCCCCGACAGGGAATAATGAGCAGTTCTTC.